The 31 T cell receptor beta chains presented below share a single source sample, sequenced in a study of blood T cell repertoires in COVID-19. The table came from immunoSEQ multiplex PCR; TCRdb's copy has only in-frame clones and leaves some out. The table has some 77,000 clones, 70% to 90% seen once. The specimen sequenced was peripheral blood. The receptors derive from a man aged 25 to 45 with acute or convalescent COVID-19.

This clone showed up just once. J is TRBJ2-3 and V is TRBV28; D remains ambiguous. Germline V gene sequence: CDR1 MDHEN, CDR2 SYDVKM. The CDR3 consists of 13 residues. Trimming removed 2 bases from V and 2 bases from J, with 5 bases in between. The CDR3 DNA reads TGTGCCAGCAGTTTAACTTACACAGATACGCAGTATTTT. Protein: CASSLTYTDTQYF.

This chain links TRBV6-1 with TRBJ2-7; D may be TRBD1 (5 bases). There are 14 residues in the CDR3. Germline CDR1 is MNHNS and CDR2 is SASEGT. Trimming took off 1 base at V and 1 base at J, with 8 bases between the two ends. The CDR3 loop reads CASSEDDRSYEQYF. The CDR3, as DNA: TGTGCCAGCAGTGAAGATGACAGATCCTACGAGCAGTACTTC.

The J gene is TRBJ2-5, the V gene TRBV2; tentatively, D is TRBD1 (6 bases). V lost 5 bases, J lost 5 bases, and 21 bases lay in between. Per the germline V gene, CDR1 is SNHLY and CDR2 is FYNNEI. The CDR3 totals 16 residues. CDR3 coding DNA: TGTGCCAGCAGTAGGGACACGATGGGATCGTCGGAGACCCAGTACTTC. Residues: CASSRDTMGSSETQYF.

This chain uses TRBV21-1 with TRBJ2-5; TRBD1 is the table's D call, not checked against the DNA. TRBV21-1 is a pseudogene. The CDR3 loop spans 14 amino acids. This CDR3 reads CASSAPGQPGTQYF. CDR3 in DNA: TGTGCCAGCAGCGCTCCGGGACAACCAGGGACCCAGTACTTC.

The chain links TRBV15 to TRBJ2-2, with 7 bases fitting TRBD2. The CDR3 is 15 residues long. Germline V CDR1 and CDR2: LNHNV, YYDKDF (reference sequence). V trimming: 3 bases; J trimming: 4 bases; junction bases outside the gene matches: 5. CDR3 DNA: TGTGCCACCAGCAGGGGGAGGGCTCCCACCGGGGAGCTGTTTTTT. It is translated as CATSRGRAPTGELFF.

The chain recombines TRBV27 with TRBJ2-7; TRBD1 aligns across 7 bases. Trimming cost V 3 bases and J 7 bases; bases outside gene matches: 6. This CDR3 is 13 amino acids long. Per the germline V gene, CDR1 is MNHEY and CDR2 is SMNVEV (reference sequence). CDR3 coding DNA: TGTGCCAGCAGTTTTGGGACAGATCGGGAGCAGTACTTC. This encodes CASSFGTDREQYF.

V is TRBV4-1 and J is TRBJ1-2; 8 nucleotides align to TRBD1. The CDR3 runs 14 residues. The trim removed 1 base at V and 6 bases at J, leaving 4 bases unmatched. Looked up from germline, CDR1 is MGHRA and CDR2 is YSYEKL. The CDR3: CASSQVTGGNGYTF. CDR3 in DNA: TGCGCCAGCAGCCAAGTTACAGGGGGAAATGGCTACACCTTC.

This chain uses TRBV7-3 with TRBJ2-1; the D is unclear. The germline V and J ends were trimmed by 2 bases and 9 bases, with 14 bases remaining between them. Germline assignment: CDR1 SGHTA and CDR2 FQGTGA. CDR3 length equals 14 residues. The CDR3 nucleotides read TGTGCCAGCAGCTTAGAGCCCACCTCCGGTGAGCAGTTCTTC. As protein: CASSLEPTSGEQFF.

CDR3 region: CAWSTNEQFF. Written as DNA, the CDR3 is TGTGCCTGGAGTACTAATGAGCAGTTCTTC. The chain couples TRBV30 to TRBJ2-1; D gene ambiguous. V lost 2 bases and J lost 7, with 3 bases in between. This CDR3 contains 10 residues. Per germline, CDR1 GTSNPN and CDR2 SVGIG (reference sequence).

This chain joins TRBV4-2 and TRBJ1-2; D call uncertain. The CDR3 totals 15 residues. CDR1 is LGHNA and CDR2 is YNFKEQ in the germline V gene. Trimming left V 4 bases short and J 6 bases short, with 18 bases between. CDR3 sequence (DNA): TGTGCCAGCAGCCCAGAGATGTTAGGACTAAATGGCTACACCTTC. Translation: CASSPEMLGLNGYTF.

The V call is TRBV20-1, the J call TRBJ2-3, with 9 bases identical to TRBD2. Germline V gene lookup returns CDR1 DFQATT and CDR2 SNEGSKA (reference sequence). With 3 bases clipped from V and 0 bases from J, the junction kept 19 bases outside the gene matches. The CDR3 is 20 amino acids. This CDR3 reads CSASRRFRGRGASSTDTQYF. DNA for the CDR3: TGCAGTGCTAGTAGAAGGTTCCGCGGGAGGGGTGCTTCTAGCACAGATACGCAGTATTTT.

The chain is built from TRBV5-6 and TRBJ1-6, with 7 bases aligning to TRBD1. Trimming took 2 bases from V and 10 from J; bases not matched to a gene: 9. Germline assignment: CDR1 SGHDT and CDR2 YYEEEE. The CDR3 contains 15 residues. CDR3 DNA sequence: TGTGCCAGCAGCTTAACACCGGGACAGCAGTCACCCCTCCACTTT. Translated: CASSLTPGQQSPLHF.

There are a few counts of this clone. CDR3 sequence reads: CASSVGLAGALDTQYF. CDR3 DNA sequence: TGTGCCAGCAGCGTAGGACTAGCGGGAGCCCTAGATACGCAGTATTTT. J is TRBJ2-3 and V is TRBV9; TRBD2 aligns across 12 bases. Per germline, CDR1 SGDLS and CDR2 YYNGEE. J gave up 5 bases and V 0 bases, and 4 bases lay outside the gene matches. The CDR3 is 16 residues long.

The CDR3 region has the DNA TGTGCCAGCAGCTCCAGTTACCAGGGGTCCTATGGCTACACCTTC. Encoded protein: CASSSSYQGSYGYTF. This sequence joins TRBV9 and TRBJ1-2; a weak D match, TRBD1 (6 bases). The V and J ends lost 4 bases and 4 bases respectively, with 17 bases between them. CDR1 is SGDLS and CDR2 is YYNGEE in the germline V gene. The CDR3 contains 15 residues.

The rearrangement uses TRBV5-1 and TRBJ2-1; 9 bases match TRBD2. The V and J ends lost 4 bases and 0 bases, in that order; junction bases with no gene match: 8. The CDR3 spans 17 residues. Germline assignment: CDR1 SGHRS and CDR2 YFSETQ. This chain's CDR3 is CASSPQLAGLSYNEQFF. The CDR3 nucleotides are TGCGCCAGCAGCCCCCAACTAGCGGGTCTCTCCTACAATGAGCAGTTCTTC.

V gene TRBV4-2 combines with J gene TRBJ2-2; no reliable D call. The CDR3 runs 14 residues. Germline CDR1 and CDR2: LGHNA and YNFKEQ. V was pared by 1 base and J by 2 bases, with 5 bases between. The DNA of the CDR3 is TGTGCCAGCAGCCAAGGGGCAAACACCGGGGAGCTGTTTTTT. Amino acid sequence: CASSQGANTGELFF.

By proportion, this clone is medium-sized (0.01 to 0.1%). V and J are TRBV24-1 and TRBJ2-1, with 8 bases identical to TRBD1. The V and J ends lost 0 bases and 11 bases, in that order; junction bases with no gene match: 2. The V gene's germline CDR1 is KGHDR and CDR2 SFDVKD. CDR3 size: 13 residues. The CDR3 spells CATSDLGQGKQFF. CDR3 nucleotide sequence: TGTGCCACCAGTGATTTGGGACAGGGAAAGCAGTTCTTC.

The chain uses TRBV7-2 and TRBJ2-1; tentative D call: TRBD1 (5 bases). Trimming removed 4 bases at V and 7 bases at J, with 14 bases between. CDR1 and CDR2 (germline): SGHTA, FQGNSA. The CDR3 has 14 amino acids. CDR3 nucleotide sequence: TGTGCCAGCAGCTCCAATCTGGGGCGTAATGAGCAGTTCTTC. This codes for CASSSNLGRNEQFF.

The chain combines TRBV28 with TRBJ1-1; 8 bases agree with TRBD1. The CDR3 is 15 amino acids. Germline V gene sequence: CDR1 MDHEN, CDR2 SYDVKM. Trimming cost V 3 bases and J 11 bases; bases outside gene matches: 14. The chain's CDR3 is CASSFGTGRWPTAFF. DNA of the CDR3: TGTGCCAGCAGTTTTGGGACAGGTCGTTGGCCGACGGCTTTCTTT. Variable domain in full (rest from reference TRBV28 and TRBJ1-1): DVKVTQSSRYLVKRTGEKVFLECVQDMDHENMFWYRQDPGLGLRLIYFSYDVKMKEKGDIPEGYSVSREKKERFSLILESASTNQTSMYLCASSFGTGRWPTAFFGQGTRLTVV.

This clone was detected many times. This chain joins TRBV5-4 and TRBJ2-7, with 7 bases aligning to TRBD2. V trimming: 1 base; J trimming: 6 bases; junction bases outside the gene matches: 10. This CDR3 region has 15 residues. From germline, CDR1 is SGHNT and CDR2 YYREEE (reference sequence). CDR3 amino acids: CASSLLAGEGPEQYF. Here the CDR3 DNA reads TGTGCCAGCAGCTTGCTTGCCGGGGAGGGCCCCGAGCAGTACTTC.

The chain links TRBV6-5 to TRBJ2-2; the match to TRBD1 covers 7 bases. The V and J ends lost 6 bases and 5 bases, in that order; junction bases with no gene match: 6. This CDR3 is 14 amino acids long. CDR1 is MNHEY and CDR2 is SVGAGI in the germline V gene. CDR3 DNA: TGTGCCAGCAGGACGACAGGGAATACCGGGGAGCTGTTTTTT. It codes for CASRTTGNTGELFF.

The chain joins TRBV3-1 (or the pseudogene TRBV3-2) to TRBJ2-1, with no clear D. Germline V CDR1 and CDR2: LGHDT, YNNKEL (reference sequence). The CDR3 has 12 residues. The V end lost 4 bases, the J end lost 7 bases, and 8 bases lay between the germline ends. CDR3 coding DNA: TGTGCCAGCAGCCTCCAGGTTAATGAGCAGTTCTTC. This gives the protein CASSLQVNEQFF.

The chain links TRBV6-1 to TRBJ1-2; D is ambiguous. From germline, CDR1 is MNHNS and CDR2 SASEGT. Trimming took off 0 bases at V and 7 bases at J, with 12 bases between the two ends. The CDR3 spans 14 residues. DNA of the CDR3: TGTGCCAGCAGTGAAGCTGGAGGAATCGGTGGCTACACCTTC. Protein product: CASSEAGGIGGYTF.

V usage is TRBV3-1 (or the pseudogene TRBV3-2) and J usage is TRBJ2-1; the D is unclear. The length of the CDR3 is 14 residues. V lost 4 bases and J lost 0, with 7 bases in between. Germline V CDR1 and CDR2: LGHDT, YNNKEL (reference sequence). The CDR3 sequence is CASSLRSSYNEQFF. The DNA for the CDR3 is TGTGCCAGCAGCCTGAGAAGCTCCTACAATGAGCAGTTCTTC.

The chain joins TRBV7-3 to TRBJ2-2; D remains ambiguous. Trimming stripped 4 bases from V and 8 bases from J, with 17 bases between. The CDR3 contains 15 residues. The V gene's germline CDR1 is SGHTA and CDR2 FQGTGA. This CDR3 is CASSSDRRKVGELFF. CDR3 sequence (DNA): TGTGCCAGCAGCTCAGACCGCAGGAAAGTAGGGGAGCTGTTTTTT.

The chain couples TRBV19 to TRBJ2-3; TRBD2 matches at 8 bases. Germline assignment: CDR1 LNHDA and CDR2 SQIVND (reference sequence). J gave up 0 bases and V 5 bases, and 4 bases lay outside the gene matches. CDR3 length equals 15 residues. Here the CDR3 DNA reads TGTGCCAGTAGTCTACTAGCGGTTAGCACAGATACGCAGTATTTT. It yields the protein CASSLLAVSTDTQYF.

CDR3 nucleotide sequence: TGTGCCAGCAGTTTATCGTGGGAGGTCCCCTACGAGCAGTACTTC. The encoded protein is CASSLSWEVPYEQYF. The V gene is TRBV27, the J gene TRBJ2-7, with D possibly matching TRBD2 (6 bases). CDR3 length: 15 amino acids. The V gene's germline CDR1 is MNHEY and CDR2 SMNVEV (reference sequence). Trimming took 0 bases from V and 2 from J, leaving 11 bases between them.

V usage is TRBV19 and J usage is TRBJ2-1, with unresolved D. CDR3 length: 11 residues. Germline V gives CDR1 LNHDA, CDR2 SQIVND (reference sequence). With 7 bases removed from V and 4 bases from J, the gap between germline ends came to 5 bases. CDR3 in DNA: TGTGCCAGTAAGAGGTACAATGAGCAGTTCTTC. Protein: CASKRYNEQFF.

The rearrangement links TRBV6-5 to TRBJ2-1; 14 positions agree with TRBD2. The CDR3 is made up of 15 amino acids. Trimming cost V 5 bases and J 8 bases; bases outside gene matches: 5. CDR1 MNHEY and CDR2 SVGAGI come from the germline V gene. In nucleotides, the CDR3 is TGTGCCAGCAGTACGCCGGGACTAGCGGGAGATGAGCAGTTCTTC. Its protein is CASSTPGLAGDEQFF.

The gene calls are TRBV11-2 and TRBJ2-1; TRBD2 agrees at 7 bases. The germline V gene encodes CDR1 SGHAT and CDR2 FQNNGV. After removal of 6 bases from V and 3 bases from J, the junction contained 11 bases not matched to a gene. The CDR3 totals 16 residues. CDR3 bases: TGTGCCAGCAGGGAATCCTTAGCGGGCCACTACAATGAGCAGTTCTTC. It encodes CASRESLAGHYNEQFF.

The sample holds a few counts of this clone. This chain uses TRBV28 with TRBJ2-7; the D gene is possibly TRBD2 (5 bases). The CDR3 is made up of 14 amino acids. V was shortened by 3 bases and J by 0 bases, with 9 bases between the two germline ends. The germline gives CDR1 MDHEN, CDR2 SYDVKM. The CDR3 coding sequence is TGTGCCAGCAGTTTGGCTGGGAGCTCCTACGAGCAGTACTTC. Amino acids: CASSLAGSSYEQYF.